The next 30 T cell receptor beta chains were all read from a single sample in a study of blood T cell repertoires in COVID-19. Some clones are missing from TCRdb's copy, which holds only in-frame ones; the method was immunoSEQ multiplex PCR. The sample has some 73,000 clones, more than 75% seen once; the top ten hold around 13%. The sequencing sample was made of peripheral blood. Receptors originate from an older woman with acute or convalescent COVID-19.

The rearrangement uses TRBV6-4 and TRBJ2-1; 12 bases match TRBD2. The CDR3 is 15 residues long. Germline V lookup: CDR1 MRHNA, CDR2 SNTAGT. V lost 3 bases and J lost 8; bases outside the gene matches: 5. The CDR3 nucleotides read TGTGCCAGCAGTGAAGGACTAGCGGGGTGGGATGAGCAGTTCTTC. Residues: CASSEGLAGWDEQFF.

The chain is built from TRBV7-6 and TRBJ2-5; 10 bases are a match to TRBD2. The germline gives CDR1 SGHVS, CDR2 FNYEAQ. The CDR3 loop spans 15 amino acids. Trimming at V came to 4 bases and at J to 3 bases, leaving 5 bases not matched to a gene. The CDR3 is CASSWGSGGEETQYF. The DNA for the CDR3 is TGTGCCAGCAGCTGGGGAAGCGGGGGGGAAGAGACCCAGTACTTC.

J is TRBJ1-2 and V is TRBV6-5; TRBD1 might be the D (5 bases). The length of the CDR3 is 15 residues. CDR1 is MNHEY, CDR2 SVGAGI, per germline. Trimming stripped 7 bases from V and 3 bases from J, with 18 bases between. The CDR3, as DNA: TGTGCCAGCAAGAGTTTTCGGGGGGTGGACTATGGCTACACCTTC. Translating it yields CASKSFRGVDYGYTF.

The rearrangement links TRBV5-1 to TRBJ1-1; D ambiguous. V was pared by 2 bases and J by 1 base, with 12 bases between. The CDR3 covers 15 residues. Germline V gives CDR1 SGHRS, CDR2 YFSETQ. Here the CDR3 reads CASSFGHRGNTEAFF. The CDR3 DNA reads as TGCGCCAGCAGCTTTGGCCATCGGGGGAACACTGAAGCTTTCTTT. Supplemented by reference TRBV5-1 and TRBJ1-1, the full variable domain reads KAGVTQTPRYLIKTRGQQVTLSCSPISGHRSVSWYQQTPGQGLQFLFEYFSETQRNKGNFPGRFSGRQFSNSRSEMNVSTLELGDSALYLCASSFGHRGNTEAFFGQGTRLTVV.

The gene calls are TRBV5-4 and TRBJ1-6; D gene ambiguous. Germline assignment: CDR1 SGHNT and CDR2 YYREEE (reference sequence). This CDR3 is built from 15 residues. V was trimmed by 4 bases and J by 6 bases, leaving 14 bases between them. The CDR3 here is CASSPAQGSNSPLHF. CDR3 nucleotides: TGTGCCAGCAGCCCCGCCCAAGGGAGTAATTCACCCCTCCACTTT.

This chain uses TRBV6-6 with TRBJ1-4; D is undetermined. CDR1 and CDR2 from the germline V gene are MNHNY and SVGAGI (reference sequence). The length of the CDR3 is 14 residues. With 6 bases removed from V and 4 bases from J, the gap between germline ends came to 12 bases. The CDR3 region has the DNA TGTGCCAGCAGCCCTAGACGGAATAATGAAAAACTGTTTTTT. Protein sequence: CASSPRRNNEKLFF.

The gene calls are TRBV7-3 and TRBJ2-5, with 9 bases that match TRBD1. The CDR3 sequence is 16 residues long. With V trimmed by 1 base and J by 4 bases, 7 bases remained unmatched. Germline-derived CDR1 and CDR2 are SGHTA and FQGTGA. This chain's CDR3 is CASSLRRVTGGETQYF. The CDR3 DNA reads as TGTGCCAGCAGCTTAAGGAGAGTGACAGGGGGAGAGACCCAGTACTTC.

The CDR3 region is CASSPEGSSYNSPLHF. The CDR3 DNA reads as TGTGCCAGCAGCCCGGAGGGGAGCTCCTATAATTCACCCCTCCACTTT. V gene TRBV5-6 combines with J gene TRBJ1-6, with a possible D match to TRBD1 (5 bases). V lost 4 bases and J 0 bases, leaving 11 bases between the germline ends. The CDR3 spans 16 residues. Germline V gene sequence: CDR1 SGHDT, CDR2 YYEEEE.

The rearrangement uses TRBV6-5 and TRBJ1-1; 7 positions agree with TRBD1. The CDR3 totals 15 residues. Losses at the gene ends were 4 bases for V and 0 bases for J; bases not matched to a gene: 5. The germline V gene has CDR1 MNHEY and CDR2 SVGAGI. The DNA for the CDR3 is TGTGCCAGCAGTTCCACAGGGGCTATGAACACTGAAGCTTTCTTT. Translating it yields CASSSTGAMNTEAFF.

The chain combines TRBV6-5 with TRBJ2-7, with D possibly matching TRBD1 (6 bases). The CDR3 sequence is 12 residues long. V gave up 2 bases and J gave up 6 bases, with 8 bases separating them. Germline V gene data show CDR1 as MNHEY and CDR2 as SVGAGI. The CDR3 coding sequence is TGTGCCAGCAGTTACAGAGGGGGCGAGCAGTACTTC. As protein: CASSYRGGEQYF.

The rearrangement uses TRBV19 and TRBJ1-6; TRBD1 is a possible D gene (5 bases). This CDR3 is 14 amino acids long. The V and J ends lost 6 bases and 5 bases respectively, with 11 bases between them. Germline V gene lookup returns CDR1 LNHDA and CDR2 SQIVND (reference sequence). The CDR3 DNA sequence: TGTGCCAGTAGCCGGACACCCGATAATTCACCCCTCCACTTT. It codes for CASSRTPDNSPLHF.

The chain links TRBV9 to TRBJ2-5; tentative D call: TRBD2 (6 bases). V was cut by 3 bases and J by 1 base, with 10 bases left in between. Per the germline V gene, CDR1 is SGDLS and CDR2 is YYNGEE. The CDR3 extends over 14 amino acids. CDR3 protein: CASSARGSQETQYF. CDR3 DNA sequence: TGTGCCAGCAGCGCCCGGGGGTCCCAAGAGACCCAGTACTTC.

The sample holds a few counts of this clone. CDR3 in DNA: TGTGCCAGCAGCCAAGATCGGCACTATAATGAAAAACTGTTTTTT. Its translation: CASSQDRHYNEKLFF. V usage is TRBV3-1 (or the pseudogene TRBV3-2) and J usage is TRBJ1-4; D is unresolved. Germline loops: CDR1 LGHDT, CDR2 YNNKEL (reference sequence). The CDR3 runs to 15 residues. V lost 0 bases and J lost 4, with 9 bases in between.

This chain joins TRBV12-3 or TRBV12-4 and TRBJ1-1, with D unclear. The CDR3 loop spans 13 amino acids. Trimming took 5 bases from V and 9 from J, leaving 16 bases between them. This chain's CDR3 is CASSRNKWEKAFF. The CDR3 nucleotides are TGTGCCAGCAGTCGTAACAAATGGGAGAAAGCTTTCTTT.

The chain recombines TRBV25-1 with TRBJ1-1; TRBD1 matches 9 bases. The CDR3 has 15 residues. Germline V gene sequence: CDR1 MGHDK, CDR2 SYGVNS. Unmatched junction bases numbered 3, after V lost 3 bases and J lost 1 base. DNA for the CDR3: TGTGCCAGCAGTGATCCGGGACAGGGGAACACTGAAGCTTTCTTT. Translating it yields CASSDPGQGNTEAFF.

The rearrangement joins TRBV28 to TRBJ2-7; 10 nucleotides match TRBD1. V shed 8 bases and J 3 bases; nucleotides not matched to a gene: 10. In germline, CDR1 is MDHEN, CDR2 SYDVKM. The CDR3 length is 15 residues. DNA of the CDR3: TGTGCCAGCCCCCCCGGGACAGGGGAAATCTACGAGCAGTACTTC. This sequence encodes CASPPGTGEIYEQYF.

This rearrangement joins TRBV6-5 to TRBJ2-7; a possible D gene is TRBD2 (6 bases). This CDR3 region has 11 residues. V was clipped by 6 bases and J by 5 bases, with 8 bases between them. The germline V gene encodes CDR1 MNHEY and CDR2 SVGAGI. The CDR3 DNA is TGTGCCAGCAGCCGGGGGAACGAGCAGTACTTC. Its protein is CASSRGNEQYF.

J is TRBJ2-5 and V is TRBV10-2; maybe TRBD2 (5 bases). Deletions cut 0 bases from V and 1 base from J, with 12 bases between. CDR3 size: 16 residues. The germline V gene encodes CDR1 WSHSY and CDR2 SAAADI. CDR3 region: CASSESGEYRQETQYF. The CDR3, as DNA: TGCGCCAGCAGTGAGTCCGGGGAGTATCGCCAAGAGACCCAGTACTTC.

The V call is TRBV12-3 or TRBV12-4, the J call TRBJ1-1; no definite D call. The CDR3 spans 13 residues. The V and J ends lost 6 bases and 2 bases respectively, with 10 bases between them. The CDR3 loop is CASRLVPNTEAFF. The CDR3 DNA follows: TGTGCCAGCAGGCTAGTGCCCAACACTGAAGCTTTCTTT.

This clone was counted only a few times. The CDR3 DNA reads TGTGCCAGCAGGACGTCTTGGGCGGGAGATCAGCCCCAGCATTTT. Translated, it gives CASRTSWAGDQPQHF. J is TRBJ1-5 and V is TRBV2; D unclear. The CDR3 contains 15 residues. Trimming took 6 bases from V and 5 from J, leaving 17 bases between them. Germline V lookup: CDR1 SNHLY, CDR2 FYNNEI.

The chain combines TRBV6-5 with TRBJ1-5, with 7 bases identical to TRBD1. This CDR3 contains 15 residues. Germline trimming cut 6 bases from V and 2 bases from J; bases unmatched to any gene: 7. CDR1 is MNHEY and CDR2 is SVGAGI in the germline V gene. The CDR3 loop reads CASRPDDRGNQPQHF. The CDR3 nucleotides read TGTGCCAGCAGACCCGATGACAGGGGCAATCAGCCCCAGCATTTT.

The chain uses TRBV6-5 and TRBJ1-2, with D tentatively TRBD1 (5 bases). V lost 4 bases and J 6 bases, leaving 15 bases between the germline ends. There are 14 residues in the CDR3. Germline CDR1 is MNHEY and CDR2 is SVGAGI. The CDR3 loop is CASSSPFDRDGYTF. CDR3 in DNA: TGTGCCAGCAGTTCCCCATTCGACAGAGATGGCTACACCTTC.

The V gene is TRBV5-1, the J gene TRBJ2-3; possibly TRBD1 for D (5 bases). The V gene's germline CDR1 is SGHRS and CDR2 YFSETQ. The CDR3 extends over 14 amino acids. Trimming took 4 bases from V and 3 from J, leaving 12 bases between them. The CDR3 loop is CASSMTVRTDTQYF. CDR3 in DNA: TGCGCCAGCAGCATGACAGTTAGGACAGATACGCAGTATTTT.

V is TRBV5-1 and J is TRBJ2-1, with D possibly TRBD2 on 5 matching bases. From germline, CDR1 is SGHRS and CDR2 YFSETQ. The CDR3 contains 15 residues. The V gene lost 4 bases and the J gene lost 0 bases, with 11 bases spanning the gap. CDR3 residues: CASSLDWSSYNEQFF. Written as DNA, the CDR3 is TGCGCCAGCAGCCTGGACTGGAGCTCCTACAATGAGCAGTTCTTC.

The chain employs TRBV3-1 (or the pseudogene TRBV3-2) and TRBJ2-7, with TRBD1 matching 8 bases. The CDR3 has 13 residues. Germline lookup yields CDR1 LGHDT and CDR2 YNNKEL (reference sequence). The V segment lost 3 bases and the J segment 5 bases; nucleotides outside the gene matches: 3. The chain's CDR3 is CASSHEDRDEQYF. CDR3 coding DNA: TGTGCCAGCAGCCATGAGGACAGGGACGAGCAGTACTTC.

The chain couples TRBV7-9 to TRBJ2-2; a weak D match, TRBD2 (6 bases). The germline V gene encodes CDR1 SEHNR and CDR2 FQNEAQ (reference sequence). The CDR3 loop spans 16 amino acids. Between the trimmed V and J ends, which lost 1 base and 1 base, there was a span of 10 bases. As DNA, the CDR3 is TGTGCCAGCAGCTTAGTACCGCGGGGGAACACCGGGGAGCTGTTTTTT. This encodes CASSLVPRGNTGELFF.

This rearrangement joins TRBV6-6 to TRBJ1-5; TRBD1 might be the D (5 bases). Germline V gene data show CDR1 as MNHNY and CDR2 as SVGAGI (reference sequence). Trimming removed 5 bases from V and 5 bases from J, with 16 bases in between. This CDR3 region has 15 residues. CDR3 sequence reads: CASSPSGGDHQPQHF. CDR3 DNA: TGTGCCAGCAGTCCCTCGGGGGGGGACCATCAGCCCCAGCATTTT.

The CDR3 reads CASSIQTGSNYGYTF. The CDR3 DNA reads as TGCGCCAGCAGCATACAGACAGGTTCTAACTATGGCTACACCTTC. The chain uses TRBV5-1 and TRBJ1-2; TRBD1 is a possible D gene (6 bases). Per the germline V gene, CDR1 is SGHRS and CDR2 is YFSETQ. This CDR3 is built from 15 residues. Trimming cost V 4 bases and J 0 bases, with 13 bases left between them.

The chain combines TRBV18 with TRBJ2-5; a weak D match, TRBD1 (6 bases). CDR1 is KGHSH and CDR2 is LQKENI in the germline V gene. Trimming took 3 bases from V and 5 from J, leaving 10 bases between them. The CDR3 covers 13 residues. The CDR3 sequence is CASSPRGSETQYF. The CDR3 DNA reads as TGTGCCAGCTCACCGAGGGGGAGCGAGACCCAGTACTTC.

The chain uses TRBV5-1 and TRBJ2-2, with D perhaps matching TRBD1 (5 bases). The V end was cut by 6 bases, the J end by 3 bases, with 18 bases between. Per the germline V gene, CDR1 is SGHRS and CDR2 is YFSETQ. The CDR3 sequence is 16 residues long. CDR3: CASTFDSVRDTGELFF. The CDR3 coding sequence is TGCGCCAGCACCTTTGACTCGGTCAGGGACACCGGGGAGCTGTTTTTT.